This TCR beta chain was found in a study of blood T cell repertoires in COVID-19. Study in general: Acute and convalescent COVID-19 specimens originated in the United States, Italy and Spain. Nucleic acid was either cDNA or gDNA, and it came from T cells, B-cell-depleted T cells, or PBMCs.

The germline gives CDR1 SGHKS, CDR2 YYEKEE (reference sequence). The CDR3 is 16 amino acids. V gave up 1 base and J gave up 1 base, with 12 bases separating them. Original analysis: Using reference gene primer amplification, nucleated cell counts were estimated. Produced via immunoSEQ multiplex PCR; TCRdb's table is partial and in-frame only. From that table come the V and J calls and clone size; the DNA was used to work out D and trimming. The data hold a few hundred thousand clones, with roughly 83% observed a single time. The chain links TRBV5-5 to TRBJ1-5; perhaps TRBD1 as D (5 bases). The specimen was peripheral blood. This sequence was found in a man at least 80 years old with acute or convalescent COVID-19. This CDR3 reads CASSLKGDWSNQPQHF. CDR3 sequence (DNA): TGTGCCAGCAGCTTGAAAGGGGACTGGAGCAATCAGCCCCAGCATTTT. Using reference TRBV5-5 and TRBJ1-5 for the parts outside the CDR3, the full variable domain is DAGVTQSPTHLIKTRGQQVTLRCSPISGHKSVSWYQQVLGQGPQFIFQYYEKEERGRGNFPDRFSARQFPNYSSELNVNALLLGDSALYLCASSLKGDWSNQPQHFGDGTRLSIL.